Below, one T cell receptor (beta chain) is given with its context. The source of the sample is a study of shared clonotypes between healthy human individuals. V was clipped by 6 bases and J by 7 bases; unmatched bases: 7. Germline CDR1 and CDR2: MNHNY and SVGAGI (reference sequence). This CDR3 region has 14 residues. The table came from immunoSEQ multiplex PCR; TCRdb's copy has only in-frame clones and leaves some out. The data hold about 2.4 million clones, with approximately 93% observed a single time. Study donors comprised healthy, HIV-negative adults devoid of recent acute infection or vaccination. It was into CD45RA+ naive and CD45RA-negative memory subsets that the CD4+ cells were split.

The source of this sequence is a man younger than 35 in good health. Some clones in this sample may be carry-over from other donors' samples. The chain couples TRBV6-6 to TRBJ1-1; 11 bases match TRBD1. Sample: naive CD4+ T cells from PBMCs. Subset here: CD45RA+ positively selected. CDR3 nucleotide sequence: TGTGCCAGCAGGCTCGGACAGGGGGCTGGTGAAGCTTTCTTT. Amino acids: CASRLGQGAGEAFF.